This note documents a single TCR beta chain sequence. This entry belongs to a study of blood T cell repertoires in COVID-19. Study as a whole: COVID-19 samples, acute and convalescent, were from the United States, Italy and Spain.

Only in-frame clones appear in the TCRdb table, and some are missing; sequencing was by immunoSEQ multiplex PCR. The sample has about 10,000 clones; 80% to 90% are singletons. From germline, CDR1 is SGHVS and CDR2 FQNEAQ. This CDR3 is built from 14 residues. The V gene lost 3 bases and the J gene lost 4 bases, with 12 bases spanning the gap. The V call is TRBV7-8, the J call TRBJ2-5; D perhaps matches TRBD1 (6 bases). Sequenced: peripheral blood. The TCR was taken from a human donor in a cohort sampled during active COVID-19. CDR3 coding DNA: TGTGCCAGCAGCTTGCACAGGGTGGGAGAGACCCAGTACTTC. This gives the protein CASSLHRVGETQYF. Full variable domain (missing parts from reference TRBV7-8 and TRBJ2-5): GAGVSQSPRYKVAKRGQDVALRCDPISGHVSLFWYQQALGQGPEFLTYFQNEAQLDKSGLPSDRFFAERPEGSVSTLKIQRTQQEDSAVYLCASSLHRVGETQYFGPGTRLLVL.